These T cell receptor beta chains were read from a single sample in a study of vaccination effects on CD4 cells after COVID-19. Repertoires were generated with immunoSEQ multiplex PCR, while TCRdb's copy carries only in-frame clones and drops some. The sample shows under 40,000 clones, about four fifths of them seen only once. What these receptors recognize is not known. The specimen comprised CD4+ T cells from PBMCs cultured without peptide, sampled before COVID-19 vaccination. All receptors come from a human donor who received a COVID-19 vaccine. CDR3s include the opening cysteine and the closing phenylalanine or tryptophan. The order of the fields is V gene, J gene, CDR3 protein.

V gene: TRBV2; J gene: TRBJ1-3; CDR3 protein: CASSERGVVSGNTIYF
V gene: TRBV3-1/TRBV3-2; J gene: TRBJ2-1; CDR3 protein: CASSQSGREEFF
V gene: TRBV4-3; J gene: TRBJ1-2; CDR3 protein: CASSRSSLVGNYGYTF
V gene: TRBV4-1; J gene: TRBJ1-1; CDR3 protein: CASSFTGDRGNTEAFF
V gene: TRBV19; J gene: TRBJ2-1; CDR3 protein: CASSLPQAGKQFF
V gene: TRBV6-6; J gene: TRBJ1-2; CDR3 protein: CASSLTVNYGYTF
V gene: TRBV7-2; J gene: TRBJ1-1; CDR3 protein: CASSLVGDTEAFF
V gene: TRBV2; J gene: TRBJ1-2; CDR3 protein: CASSEGRTRGVYTF
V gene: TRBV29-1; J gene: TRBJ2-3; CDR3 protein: CSVGGPADTQYF
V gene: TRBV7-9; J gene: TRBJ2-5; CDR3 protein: CASSLVSGLNQETQYF
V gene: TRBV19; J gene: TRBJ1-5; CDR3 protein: CASSISGTGGNQPQHF
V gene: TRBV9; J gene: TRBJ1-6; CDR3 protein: CASSVVPGNSPLHF
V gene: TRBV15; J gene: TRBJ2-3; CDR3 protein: CATSKGRQAFSTDTQYF
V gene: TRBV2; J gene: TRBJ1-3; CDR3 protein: CASGATGSGNTIYF
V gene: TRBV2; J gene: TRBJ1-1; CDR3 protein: CASSTQGYVTEAFF
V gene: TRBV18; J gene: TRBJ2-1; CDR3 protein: CASSRGGTTPSAYNEQFF